The sequence of this T cell receptor (beta chain) was determined in a study of beta chain features in type 1 diabetes. Whole-study results and caveats: All four CD4+ subsets of Type 1 diabetes patients contained TCRB CDR3s that were moderately but significantly shorter. The question left open here concerned HLA type influencing TCRB rearrangement. Among type 1 diabetes patients, VDJ junctions had fewer insertions and more deletions.

The sample holds a few counts of this clone. Its antigen is unidentified. Reverse transcribing all isolated RNA meant expressed TCRB transcripts were sequenced. TCRdb's copy holds only in-frame clones and misses some; the assay was immunoSEQ multiplex PCR. This repertoire shows 970,000 or so clones, roughly 15% found once; its top ten account for 0.02% to 0.03%. The material sequenced was naive CD4+ T cells from blood. The clonotype was recovered from a woman under 30 in good health.

The CDR3 region is CASSARLAGAVDTQYF. DNA for the CDR3: TGTGCCAGCAGCGCAAGACTAGCGGGAGCGGTAGATACGCAGTATTTT. The chain combines TRBV5-4 with TRBJ2-3, with 12 positions matching TRBD2. Germline V gene data show CDR1 as SGHNT and CDR2 as YYREEE (reference sequence). This CDR3 contains 16 residues. The trim removed 4 bases at V and 5 bases at J, leaving 8 bases unmatched.